Presented here are 29 T cell receptor beta chains from one specimen sequenced in a study of vaccination effects on CD4 cells after COVID-19. This table comes from immunoSEQ multiplex PCR, and its TCRdb copy is limited to in-frame clones, with some not included. The table includes approximately 30,000 clones, roughly 60% detected once. Culture proceeded for roughly ten days, and CD4+ T cells were then isolated. Their cognate antigens are unknown. This specimen consisted of CD4+ T cells from PBMCs cultured without peptide, obtained before COVID-19 vaccination. These receptors originate from a human donor who received a COVID-19 vaccine.

The chain carries TRBV10-3 and TRBJ1-3; D remains unclear. Germline loops: CDR1 ENHRY, CDR2 SYGVKD. This CDR3 comprises 13 residues. Trimming removed 4 bases from V and 10 bases from J, with 14 bases in between. The CDR3 sequence: CAISAEPRGTIYF. The CDR3, as DNA: TGTGCCATCAGTGCAGAGCCCCGAGGAACCATATATTTT.

The gene calls are TRBV4-1 and TRBJ1-2; D perhaps matches TRBD1 (5 bases). Germline V lookup: CDR1 MGHRA, CDR2 YSYEKL. Trimming stripped 1 base from V and 6 bases from J, with 21 bases between. This CDR3 contains 17 residues. For the CDR3, the DNA is TGCGCCAGCAGCCAAGTTGGGACTTCAGGGCGGGTGCATGGCTACACCTTC. Protein: CASSQVGTSGRVHGYTF.

CDR3 nucleotides: TGTGCCAGCAGCCCGGTCGAGAATCAGCCCCAGCATTTT. This encodes CASSPVENQPQHF. This rearrangement joins TRBV12-3 or TRBV12-4 to TRBJ1-5; no clear D. V dropped 6 bases and J dropped 4 bases, with 10 bases sitting between them. The length of the CDR3 is 13 residues.

The chain recombines TRBV29-1 with TRBJ2-1; D remains unclear. Germline loops: CDR1 SQVTM, CDR2 ANQGSEA. Trimming shortened V by 7 bases and J by 6 bases, and 19 bases separated the two germline ends. The CDR3 is 14 residues long. CDR3 residues: CSARIRVTGNEQFF. CDR3 DNA: TGCAGCGCTCGAATCCGGGTCACGGGCAATGAGCAGTTCTTC.

In this sample, this clone turned up a few times. The V call is TRBV10-3, the J call TRBJ1-2; D gene uncertain. The ends were cut back, 0 bases at V and 7 bases at J, with 12 bases in the middle. The V gene's germline CDR1 is ENHRY and CDR2 SYGVKD. The length of the CDR3 is 14 residues. CDR3 DNA sequence: TGTGCCATCAGTGAGTCGAGTTTGGGCAGTGGCTACACCTTC. Encoded protein: CAISESSLGSGYTF.

The CDR3 sequence is CAWSKGGGPEAFF. The CDR3 DNA follows: TGTGCCTGGAGTAAGGGGGGCGGACCTGAAGCTTTCTTT. This chain connects TRBV30 to TRBJ1-1; D might be TRBD1 (6 bases). CDR1 is GTSNPN, CDR2 SVGIG, per germline (reference sequence). This CDR3 comprises 13 residues. Trimming removed 2 bases at V and 6 bases at J, with 13 bases between.

The chain employs TRBV10-1 and TRBJ2-7; no firm D call. The CDR3 is made up of 13 amino acids. V was trimmed by 5 bases and J by 5 bases, leaving 13 bases between them. Germline V gives CDR1 WNHNN, CDR2 SYGVQD (reference sequence). The CDR3 sequence is CASSTGTDNEQYF. In DNA form, the CDR3 reads TGCGCCAGCAGTACGGGTACTGACAACGAGCAGTACTTC.

This clone was picked up a small number of times. The genes are TRBV6-4 and TRBJ2-3, with TRBD2 matching over 8 bases. After removal of 2 bases from V and 3 bases from J, the junction contained 1 base not matched to a gene. CDR1 is MRHNA and CDR2 is SNTAGT in the germline V gene. The CDR3 runs to 14 residues. The DNA of the CDR3 is TGTGCCAGCAGTGACCGGGGGGGAACAGATACGCAGTATTTT. It is translated as CASSDRGGTDTQYF.

The V gene is TRBV6-5, the J gene TRBJ1-4; TRBD1 matches at 7 bases. CDR3 size: 15 residues. Trimming cost V 8 bases and J 3 bases; bases outside gene matches: 9. Germline CDR1 is MNHEY and CDR2 is SVGAGI. This CDR3 reads CASRGVGTANEKLFF. The CDR3 coding sequence is TGTGCCAGCCGGGGAGTCGGGACAGCTAATGAAAAACTGTTTTTT.

The chain carries TRBV14 and TRBJ2-7; TRBD1 might be the D (5 bases). CDR3 length: 16 residues. V lost 5 bases to trimming and J lost 5 bases, with 22 bases between them. The germline gives CDR1 SGHDN, CDR2 FVKESK. The CDR3 DNA reads as TGTGCCAGCAGCTTGCAAAATTGGGGCAGGTTTAACGAGCAGTACTTC. This translates into CASSLQNWGRFNEQYF. The full variable domain, completed using reference TRBV14 and TRBJ2-7, is EAGVTQFPSHSVIEKGQTVTLRCDPISGHDNLYWYRRVMGKEIKFLLHFVKESKQDESGMPNNRFLAERTGGTYSTLKVQPAELEDSGVYFCASSLQNWGRFNEQYFGPGTRLTVT.

The chain links TRBV10-3 to TRBJ1-5, with 9 bases matching TRBD1. There are 16 residues in the CDR3. Per the germline V gene, CDR1 is ENHRY and CDR2 is SYGVKD. The junction had 4 bases not matched to a gene; V was cut back by 3 bases and J by 1 base. The CDR3 nucleotides read TGTGCCATCAGTGATCGGGACAGGGCGAGCAATCAGCCCCAGCATTTT. Translation: CAISDRDRASNQPQHF.

The V call is TRBV5-8, the J call TRBJ1-5; 7 nucleotides agree with TRBD1. The CDR3 length is 15 residues. V dropped 4 bases and J dropped 0; count of bases not matched to a gene: 4. Germline CDR1 SGHTS, CDR2 YDEGEE. The CDR3 sequence: CASSRGTVSNQPQHF. In DNA, the CDR3 is TGTGCCAGCAGCCGCGGGACAGTTAGCAATCAGCCCCAGCATTTT.

V gene TRBV5-1 combines with J gene TRBJ2-7; D may correspond to TRBD1 or TRBD2 (5 bases each). The CDR3 runs 14 residues. V lost 0 bases and J 7 bases, leaving 14 bases between the germline ends. Germline-derived CDR1 and CDR2 are SGHRS and YFSETQ. The CDR3: CASSLEAGSGEQYF. CDR3 coding DNA: TGCGCCAGCAGCTTGGAGGCAGGGTCGGGGGAGCAGTACTTC.

The J gene is TRBJ1-3, the V gene TRBV19; D perhaps matches TRBD1 (5 bases). There are 15 residues in the CDR3. V was clipped by 7 bases and J by 0 bases, with 13 bases between them. CDR1 is LNHDA and CDR2 is SQIVND in the germline V gene (reference sequence). As DNA, the CDR3 is TGTGCCAGTAAGGGGCGCCTTAACTCTGGAAACACCATATATTTT. Its protein is CASKGRLNSGNTIYF.

This clone was detected a few times. The chain joins TRBV6-5 to TRBJ2-6; D call uncertain. Germline CDR1 and CDR2: MNHEY and SVGAGI. Trimming shortened V by 6 bases and J by 0 bases, and 9 bases separated the two germline ends. CDR3 length equals 15 residues. The DNA for the CDR3 is TGTGCCAGCAGCCCAGACGGCTCTGGGGCCAACGTCCTGACTTTC. The encoded protein is CASSPDGSGANVLTF.

This clone appeared a few times. The chain joins TRBV6-4 to TRBJ2-7; the D is unclear. Germline CDR1 is MRHNA and CDR2 is SNTAGT. The V and J ends lost 7 bases and 3 bases respectively, with 4 bases between them. The CDR3 extends over 10 amino acids. The CDR3 spells CASIGYEQYF. The CDR3 coding sequence is TGTGCCAGCATTGGCTACGAGCAGTACTTC.

This rearrangement joins TRBV27 to TRBJ2-7; no clear D. Germline lookup yields CDR1 MNHEY and CDR2 SMNVEV (reference sequence). V dropped 7 bases and J dropped 0 bases, with 16 bases sitting between them. CDR3 length equals 15 residues. The CDR3 is CASKPNAVGSYEQYF. The DNA of the CDR3 is TGTGCCAGCAAACCAAATGCGGTGGGCTCCTACGAGCAGTACTTC.

The rearrangement joins TRBV7-6 to TRBJ2-2; 8 bases agree with TRBD2. The junction had 1 base not matched to a gene; V was cut back by 1 base and J by 0 bases. Germline loops: CDR1 SGHVS, CDR2 FNYEAQ. CDR3 length: 16 amino acids. CDR3 loop: CASSLGGGTNTGELFF. The CDR3 bases are TGTGCCAGCAGCTTAGGCGGGGGGACGAACACCGGGGAGCTGTTTTTT.

This clone appeared a few times. V gene TRBV2 combines with J gene TRBJ2-7; no definite D call. In germline, CDR1 is SNHLY, CDR2 FYNNEI. V was trimmed by 0 bases and J by 11 bases, leaving 11 bases between them. The CDR3 length is 12 residues. The CDR3 spells CASSEAQATEYF. The CDR3 DNA reads as TGTGCCAGCAGTGAAGCGCAAGCGACGGAGTACTTC.

This clone was observed once. The chain recombines TRBV11-1 with TRBJ2-7; D possibly corresponds to TRBD1 (6 bases). Germline CDR1 SGHAT, CDR2 FQDESV (reference sequence). CDR3 size: 14 residues. V lost 6 bases to trimming and J lost 9 bases, with 21 bases between them. CDR3 region: CASRYRVGKTAQYF. The CDR3 coding sequence is TGTGCCAGCAGGTACAGGGTGGGAAAAACTGCGCAGTACTTC.

Only one count was recorded for this clone. The chain uses TRBV6-5 and TRBJ1-4; tentative D call: TRBD1 (5 bases). The CDR3 spans 15 residues. V was pared by 6 bases and J by 5 bases, with 16 bases between. Germline V gene lookup returns CDR1 MNHEY and CDR2 SVGAGI. The CDR3, as DNA: TGTGCCAGCAGCCTCGGACAAGGCCTAAATGAAAAACTGTTTTTT. Its protein product is CASSLGQGLNEKLFF.

The V and J genes are TRBV6-5 and TRBJ2-3, with unresolved D. Trimming left V 8 bases short and J 5 bases short, with 11 bases between. The V gene's germline CDR1 is MNHEY and CDR2 SVGAGI. The CDR3 runs to 12 residues. The CDR3 coding sequence is TGTGCCAGCGGACGATTTGGAGATACGCAGTATTTT. Protein sequence: CASGRFGDTQYF.

This sequence joins TRBV5-1 and TRBJ1-1, with D possibly TRBD1 on 5 matching bases. The length of the CDR3 is 13 residues. The germline gives CDR1 SGHRS, CDR2 YFSETQ. Trimming removed 4 bases from V and 4 bases from J, with 11 bases in between. The CDR3 DNA reads as TGCGCCAGCAGCCCGGGGGGTGTCACTGAAGCTTTCTTT. This sequence encodes CASSPGGVTEAFF.

The J gene is TRBJ1-2, the V gene TRBV6-5; no firm D call. V gave up 10 bases and J gave up 8 bases, with 14 bases separating them. The germline gives CDR1 MNHEY, CDR2 SVGAGI. CDR3 length: 11 residues. The CDR3 sequence is CATQWEAGYTF. CDR3 DNA: TGTGCCACCCAATGGGAGGCAGGCTACACCTTC.

J is TRBJ2-3 and V is TRBV5-6; a possible D gene is TRBD1 (5 bases). V was pared by 4 bases and J by 3 bases, with 15 bases between. Germline V gives CDR1 SGHDT, CDR2 YYEEEE. The CDR3 has 15 amino acids. The CDR3 DNA sequence: TGTGCCAGCAGCCCCGGCTGGGGCCGGACAGATACGCAGTATTTT. It specifies CASSPGWGRTDTQYF.

The rearrangement uses TRBV5-1 and TRBJ2-7, with 7 bases that match TRBD1. CDR1 and CDR2 (germline): SGHRS, YFSETQ. V trimming: 8 bases; J trimming: 5 bases; junction bases outside the gene matches: 7. This CDR3 comprises 12 residues. CDR3 residues: CASGGQDDEQYF. The CDR3 bases are TGCGCCAGTGGCGGACAGGACGACGAGCAGTACTTC.

J is TRBJ2-5 and V is TRBV18; D is uncertain. The CDR3 covers 11 residues. The germline V gene encodes CDR1 KGHSH and CDR2 LQKENI. V lost 6 bases to trimming and J lost 1 base, with 3 bases between them. In DNA, the CDR3 is TGTGCCAGCTCGGCCCAAGAGACCCAGTACTTC. Its protein product is CASSAQETQYF.

The CDR3 nucleotides are TGTGCCAGCAAGATGGAGAGCGGAAGCACAGATACGCAGTATTTT. It yields the protein CASKMESGSTDTQYF. The chain links TRBV2 to TRBJ2-3; TRBD2 is a possible D gene (5 bases). V was clipped by 7 bases and J by 0 bases, with 14 bases between them. The CDR3 loop spans 15 amino acids. The V gene's germline CDR1 is SNHLY and CDR2 FYNNEI. The full variable domain, completed using reference TRBV2 and TRBJ2-3, is EPEVTQTPSHQVTQMGQEVILRCVPISNHLYFYWYRQILGQKVEFLVSFYNNEISEKSEIFDDQFSVERPDGSNFTLKIRSTKLEDSAMYFCASKMESGSTDTQYFGPGTRLTVL.

The V and J genes are TRBV18 and TRBJ2-7; tentative D call: TRBD2 (5 bases). The CDR3 spans 15 residues. Trimming left V 1 base short and J 3 bases short, with 13 bases between. The V gene's germline CDR1 is KGHSH and CDR2 LQKENI. In DNA form, the CDR3 reads TGTGCCAGCTCACCACGGGAGAAGGTGAGCTACGAGCAGTACTTC. This sequence encodes CASSPREKVSYEQYF.